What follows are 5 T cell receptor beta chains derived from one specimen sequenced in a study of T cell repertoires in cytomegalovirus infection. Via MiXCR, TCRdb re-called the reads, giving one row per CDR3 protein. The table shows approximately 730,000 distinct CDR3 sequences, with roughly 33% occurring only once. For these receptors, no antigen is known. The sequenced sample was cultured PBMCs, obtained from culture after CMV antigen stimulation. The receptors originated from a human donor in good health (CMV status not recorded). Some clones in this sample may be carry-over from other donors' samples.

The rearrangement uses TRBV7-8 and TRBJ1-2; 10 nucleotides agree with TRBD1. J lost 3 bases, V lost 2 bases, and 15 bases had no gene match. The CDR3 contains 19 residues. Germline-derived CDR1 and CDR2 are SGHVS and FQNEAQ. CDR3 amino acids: CASSLIARDRGRDDYGYTF. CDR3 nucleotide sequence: TGTGCCAGCAGCTTAATCGCTCGCGACAGGGGGCGCGATGACTATGGCTACACCTTC. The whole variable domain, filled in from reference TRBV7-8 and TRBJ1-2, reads GAGVSQSPRYKVAKRGQDVALRCDPISGHVSLFWYQQALGQGPEFLTYFQNEAQLDKSGLPSDRFFAERPEGSVSTLKIQRTQQEDSAVYLCASSLIARDRGRDDYGYTFGSGTRLTVV.

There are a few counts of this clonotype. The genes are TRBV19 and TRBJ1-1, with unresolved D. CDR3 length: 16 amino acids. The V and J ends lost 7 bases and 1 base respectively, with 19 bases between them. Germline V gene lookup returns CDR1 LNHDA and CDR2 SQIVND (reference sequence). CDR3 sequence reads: CASTTGRLYENTEAFF. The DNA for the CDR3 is TGTGCCAGTACCACGGGAAGACTGTATGAGAACACTGAAGCTTTCTTT.

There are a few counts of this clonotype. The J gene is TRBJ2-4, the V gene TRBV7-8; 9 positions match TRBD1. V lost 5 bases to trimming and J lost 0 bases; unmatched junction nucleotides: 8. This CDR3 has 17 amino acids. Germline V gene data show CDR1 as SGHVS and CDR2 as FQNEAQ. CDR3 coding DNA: TGTGCCAGCAGCCCGGGGACAGGGAACTTAGCCAAAAACATTCAGTACTTC. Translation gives CASSPGTGNLAKNIQYF.

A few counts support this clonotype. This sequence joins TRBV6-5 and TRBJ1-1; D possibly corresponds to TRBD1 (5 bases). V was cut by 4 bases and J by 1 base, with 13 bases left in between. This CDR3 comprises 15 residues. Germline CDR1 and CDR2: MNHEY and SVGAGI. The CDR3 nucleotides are TGTGCCAGCAGTTCTATAGGGGCGACGAACACTGAAGCTTTCTTT. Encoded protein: CASSSIGATNTEAFF.

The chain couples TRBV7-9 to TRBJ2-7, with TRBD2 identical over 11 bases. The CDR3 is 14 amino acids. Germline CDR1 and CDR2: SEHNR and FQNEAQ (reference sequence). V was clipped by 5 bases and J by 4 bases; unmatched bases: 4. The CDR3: CASSLLAGEYEQYF. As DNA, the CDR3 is TGTGCCAGCAGCCTACTAGCGGGAGAGTACGAGCAGTACTTC.